This passage covers 25 T cell receptor beta chains from one sample sequenced in a study of T cell responses to AZD1222 COVID-19 vaccine. The method was immunoSEQ multiplex PCR; TCRdb's version includes in-frame clones alone and lacks a portion of them. Of tens of thousands of clones in the sample, approximately 90% are singletons; the top ten hold 31%. The sample was peripheral blood, taken on day 0 of AZD1222 vaccination. These TCRs come from an adult in good health.

The CDR3 coding sequence is TGTGCCAGCAGCAAGGCGGGATACTACAATGAGCAGTTCTTC. This codes for CASSKAGYYNEQFF. The V call is TRBV11-2, the J call TRBJ2-1; a possible D gene is TRBD2 (6 bases). The germline V gene has CDR1 SGHAT and CDR2 FQNNGV. With 5 bases removed from V and 3 bases from J, the gap between germline ends came to 11 bases. The CDR3 length is 14 residues.

The chain recombines TRBV30 with TRBJ1-6; no firm D call. Germline CDR1 and CDR2: GTSNPN and SVGIG (reference sequence). The CDR3 has 14 amino acids. Trimming took off 1 base at V and 7 bases at J, with 11 bases between the two ends. The CDR3 DNA reads as TGTGCCTGGAGTGGTGAGACGATCAATTCACCCCTCCACTTT. Translation: CAWSGETINSPLHF.

The chain has TRBV5-4 and TRBJ2-1; D gene uncertain. This CDR3 has 15 residues. Trimming pared 3 bases from V and 4 bases from J, leaving 14 bases between. Looked up from germline, CDR1 is SGHNT and CDR2 is YYREEE (reference sequence). The CDR3: CASSSLPAPYNEQFF. The CDR3 nucleotides read TGTGCCAGCAGCTCCCTCCCGGCCCCTTACAATGAGCAGTTCTTC.

The gene calls are TRBV9 and TRBJ2-1, with D perhaps assigned TRBD1 or TRBD2 (6 bases each). The V end was cut by 0 bases, the J end by 1 base, with 8 bases between. Germline CDR1 reads SGDLS; CDR2 reads YYNGEE. The CDR3 totals 15 residues. The chain's CDR3 is CASSVGRGSYNEQFF. The CDR3 nucleotides are TGTGCCAGCAGCGTAGGGAGGGGGTCCTACAATGAGCAGTTCTTC.

This clone came up once. The rearrangement joins TRBV28 to TRBJ1-4, with 8 bases aligning to TRBD1. The CDR3 extends over 15 amino acids. J was trimmed by 4 bases and V by 5 bases; bases with no gene match: 6. Germline CDR1 and CDR2: MDHEN and SYDVKM. CDR3 sequence (DNA): TGTGCCAGCAGTACCTCAGGGGGCGTTAATGAAAAACTGTTTTTT. Protein: CASSTSGGVNEKLFF. Full variable domain (remainder filled in from reference TRBV28 and TRBJ1-4): DVKVTQSSRYLVKRTGEKVFLECVQDMDHENMFWYRQDPGLGLRLIYFSYDVKMKEKGDIPEGYSVSREKKERFSLILESASTNQTSMYLCASSTSGGVNEKLFFGSGTQLSVL.

The V gene is TRBV6-5, the J gene TRBJ1-5; D may be TRBD1 (5 bases). Germline loops: CDR1 MNHEY, CDR2 SVGAGI. CDR3 length: 16 amino acids. Trimming removed 4 bases from V and 4 bases from J, with 17 bases in between. CDR3 in amino acids: CASSSPPGTGNQPQHF. CDR3 bases: TGTGCCAGCAGTTCCCCTCCCGGGACGGGAAATCAGCCCCAGCATTTT.

A few counts support this clone. The chain joins TRBV3-1 (or the pseudogene TRBV3-2) to TRBJ1-2; 7 nucleotides agree with TRBD1. Germline loops: CDR1 LGHDT, CDR2 YNNKEL (reference sequence). Unmatched junction bases numbered 5, after V lost 2 bases and J lost 2 bases. The CDR3 spans 15 residues. CDR3 in amino acids: CASSQWDSKNYGYTF. The CDR3 bases are TGTGCCAGCAGCCAATGGGACAGCAAAAACTATGGCTACACCTTC.

The V call is TRBV7-2, the J call TRBJ2-7; 10 nucleotides agree with TRBD2. V gave up 4 bases and J gave up 3 bases; unmatched junction bases: 6. Germline CDR1 is SGHTA and CDR2 is FQGNSA. The CDR3 spans 15 residues. The CDR3 loop reads CASSSPTSGIYEQYF. Here the CDR3 DNA reads TGTGCCAGCAGCTCCCCAACTAGCGGGATCTACGAGCAGTACTTC.

This clone was observed a single time. The chain links TRBV29-1 to TRBJ1-1; unclear D gene. Germline CDR1 SQVTM, CDR2 ANQGSEA. The CDR3 runs 14 residues. Trimming took 4 bases from V and 4 from J, leaving 16 bases between them. The CDR3 reads CSVVFGGMPTEAFF. The DNA for the CDR3 is TGCAGCGTTGTATTCGGAGGGATGCCCACTGAAGCTTTCTTT.

The gene calls are TRBV28 and TRBJ2-7; possible D gene TRBD2, 5 bases. The CDR3 sequence is 11 residues long. Trimming shortened V by 4 bases and J by 6 bases, and 7 bases separated the two germline ends. Germline V lookup: CDR1 MDHEN, CDR2 SYDVKM. CDR3 nucleotide sequence: TGTGCCAGCAGTTCACTAGGCGAGCAGTACTTC. Translating gives CASSSLGEQYF.

The chain uses TRBV4-1 and TRBJ2-7; 10 positions match TRBD2. The CDR3 is made up of 16 amino acids. Unmatched junction bases numbered 10, after V lost 4 bases and J lost 4 bases. Germline V gene data show CDR1 as MGHRA and CDR2 as YSYEKL. CDR3 DNA: TGCGCCAGCAGCCTGTTACCGGGACTAGCGCATTACGAGCAGTACTTC. Translating it yields CASSLLPGLAHYEQYF.

The chain couples TRBV5-1 to TRBJ1-1; 9 bases agree with TRBD1. The germline gives CDR1 SGHRS, CDR2 YFSETQ. This CDR3 has 15 residues. V trimming: 0 bases; J trimming: 4 bases; junction bases outside the gene matches: 4. The CDR3 sequence: CASSLDTGGGTEAFF. CDR3 sequence (DNA): TGCGCCAGCAGCTTGGATACAGGGGGCGGCACTGAAGCTTTCTTT.

V and J are TRBV6-4 and TRBJ2-1, with 7 bases identical to TRBD2. J gave up 1 base and V 5 bases, and 5 bases lay outside the gene matches. The CDR3 is 15 residues long. CDR1 is MRHNA and CDR2 is SNTAGT in the germline V gene. CDR3 residues: CASSPTSVSYNEQFF. The CDR3 nucleotides are TGTGCCAGCAGTCCAACTAGCGTTTCCTACAATGAGCAGTTCTTC.

This chain joins TRBV28 and TRBJ1-2, with 7 bases lining up with TRBD1. The CDR3 length is 12 residues. Germline assignment: CDR1 MDHEN and CDR2 SYDVKM. The ends lost 7 bases at V and 6 bases at J; junction bases unmatched: 5. The CDR3 region has the DNA TGTGCCAGCAAGACAGGGTTCGATGGCTACACCTTC. Amino acid sequence: CASKTGFDGYTF.

The chain's CDR3 is CASSDRGQRANYGYTF. Written as DNA, the CDR3 is TGTGCCAGCAGTGATAGGGGACAGAGAGCTAACTATGGCTACACCTTC. The rearrangement joins TRBV25-1 to TRBJ1-2, with 7 bases matching TRBD1. V lost 3 bases and J lost 0; bases outside the gene matches: 7. Germline assignment: CDR1 MGHDK and CDR2 SYGVNS. The CDR3 is 16 amino acids.

This clone was detected only once. The rearrangement uses TRBV5-5 and TRBJ2-1; 10 bases agree with TRBD2. Germline CDR1 reads SGHKS; CDR2 reads YYEKEE (reference sequence). Trimming cost V 4 bases and J 2 bases; bases outside gene matches: 15. This CDR3 contains 19 residues. CDR3 in DNA: TGTGCCAGCAGCCCAAAAGCGCTAGCGGGAGTTATAACCTACAATGAGCAGTTCTTC. It is translated as CASSPKALAGVITYNEQFF.

There are a few counts of this clone. The rearrangement joins TRBV3-1 (or the pseudogene TRBV3-2) to TRBJ2-7; D not resolved. The CDR3 has 14 residues. The V end lost 2 bases, the J end lost 0 bases, and 8 bases lay between the germline ends. The germline V gene encodes CDR1 LGHDT and CDR2 YNNKEL (reference sequence). CDR3 nucleotide sequence: TGTGCCAGCAGCCAATTAAGGGACTCCTACGAGCAGTACTTC. Its translation is CASSQLRDSYEQYF.

CDR3 nucleotide sequence: TGTGCCAGCAGCCAAAGAGGGGGCGGGAGCTATGGCTACACCTTC. The encoded protein is CASSQRGGGSYGYTF. V gene TRBV3-1 (or the pseudogene TRBV3-2) combines with J gene TRBJ1-2; TRBD1 aligns across 7 bases. V was pared by 2 bases and J by 4 bases, with 7 bases of the junction left unmatched. The CDR3 loop spans 15 amino acids. Germline V gives CDR1 LGHDT, CDR2 YNNKEL (reference sequence).

This clone was counted once. The V gene is TRBV11-2, the J gene TRBJ2-1; the D is unclear. The CDR3 has 13 amino acids. Germline V gives CDR1 SGHAT, CDR2 FQNNGV. V lost 1 base and J lost 6, with 7 bases in between. CDR3 coding DNA: TGTGCCAGCAGCTTAGGCATAATCAATGAGCAGTTCTTC. This encodes CASSLGIINEQFF.

This clone was observed a few times. The chain links TRBV28 to TRBJ1-1; D might be TRBD1 (5 bases). Germline CDR1 reads MDHEN; CDR2 reads SYDVKM. Trimming stripped 6 bases from V and 3 bases from J, with 26 bases between. This CDR3 comprises 18 residues. CDR3 sequence (DNA): TGTGCCAGCAGCGACCCTGGGACTTGGGAGGAGAGGTACACTGAAGCTTTCTTT. This encodes CASSDPGTWEERYTEAFF.

The chain couples TRBV28 to TRBJ2-2; 7 nucleotides match TRBD2. V trimming: 2 bases; J trimming: 8 bases; junction bases outside the gene matches: 14. Germline loops: CDR1 MDHEN, CDR2 SYDVKM. This CDR3 is 17 amino acids long. The CDR3 is CASSLRTRGLGVGELFF. For the CDR3, the DNA is TGTGCCAGCAGTTTACGGACTAGGGGTTTGGGGGTTGGGGAGCTGTTTTTT.

This clone was detected once. The chain uses TRBV15 and TRBJ1-1; 9 positions agree with TRBD1. Trimming cost V 2 bases and J 0 bases; bases outside gene matches: 7. Germline CDR1 LNHNV, CDR2 YYDKDF (reference sequence). The CDR3 consists of 17 residues. The CDR3, as DNA: TGTGCCACCAGCAGACCCGGACAGGGGCGCATGAACACTGAAGCTTTCTTT. This sequence encodes CATSRPGQGRMNTEAFF.

J is TRBJ2-2 and V is TRBV19; 9 bases align to TRBD2. The CDR3 extends over 15 amino acids. The J segment lost 5 bases and the V segment lost 4 bases, leaving 5 bases of the junction unmatched. CDR1 and CDR2 from the germline V gene are LNHDA and SQIVND (reference sequence). The chain's CDR3 is CASSRRLAETGELFF. CDR3 sequence (DNA): TGTGCCAGTAGTAGACGACTAGCGGAGACCGGGGAGCTGTTTTTT.

This clone appeared once. The CDR3 sequence: CASSAGRDTGELFF. The CDR3 nucleotides read TGTGCCAGCAGCGCAGGGAGGGACACCGGGGAGCTGTTTTTT. This chain uses TRBV4-2 with TRBJ2-2, with 7 nucleotides matching TRBD2. Germline assignment: CDR1 LGHNA and CDR2 YNFKEQ. The CDR3 contains 14 residues. Trimming cost V 5 bases and J 3 bases; bases outside gene matches: 3.

The chain employs TRBV25-1 and TRBJ2-1; TRBD2 matches at 11 bases. The CDR3 is 16 residues long. Germline lookup yields CDR1 MGHDK and CDR2 SYGVNS. V shed 3 bases, J shed 5 bases, and the junction held 6 bases outside the gene matches. The CDR3 sequence is CASSDILAGDHNEQFF. Written as DNA, the CDR3 is TGTGCCAGCAGTGACATACTAGCGGGAGATCACAATGAGCAGTTCTTC.